This is a list of T cell receptor beta chains from one sample in a study of blood T cell repertoires in COVID-19. The protocol was immunoSEQ multiplex PCR, while the TCRdb copy is restricted to in-frame clones and leaves out a portion. The repertoire includes tens of thousands of clones, about 80% of them detected once, and about 28% sits in the top ten. Sequenced input: peripheral blood. These TCRs come from a man aged 65 to 85 with acute or convalescent COVID-19. The CDR3 runs from the conserved cysteine through the conserved F or W. Each record gives: V gene, D gene, J gene, CDR3 protein, CDR3 DNA. D genes are given only for firm matches.

V: TRBV11-2
D: -
J: TRBJ1-2
CDR3: CASTARIQGFGYTF
DNA: TGTGCCAGCACCGCCAGAATTCAGGGGTTCGGCTACACCTTC

V: TRBV28
D: -
J: TRBJ2-2
CDR3: CASRQPNTGELFF
DNA: TGTGCCAGCCGACAGCCAAACACCGGGGAGCTGTTTTTT

V: TRBV19
D: TRBD1
J: TRBJ1-5
CDR3: CASTPFGQGDQPQHF
DNA: TGTGCCAGTACCCCCTTCGGACAGGGAGATCAGCCCCAGCATTTT

V: TRBV5-1
D: -
J: TRBJ1-1
CDR3: CASSLTLDTEAFF
DNA: TGCGCCAGCAGCTTGACATTGGACACTGAAGCTTTCTTT

V: TRBV7-2
D: -
J: TRBJ2-1
CDR3: CASSSLVLVNDEQFF
DNA: TGTGCCAGCAGCTCTCTCGTACTAGTCAATGATGAGCAGTTCTTC

V: TRBV19
D: TRBD1
J: TRBJ2-7
CDR3: CASSIGTGGSYEQYF
DNA: TGTGCCAGTAGTATAGGGACAGGGGGATCCTACGAGCAGTACTTC

V: TRBV15
D: -
J: TRBJ2-1
CDR3: CATSRAGDGNEQFF
DNA: TGTGCCACCAGCAGAGCAGGGGACGGCAATGAGCAGTTCTTC

V: TRBV6-1
D: TRBD2
J: TRBJ2-7
CDR3: CASSDPGLGYEQYF
DNA: TGTGCCAGCAGTGACCCGGGACTAGGCTACGAGCAGTACTTC

V: TRBV7-8
D: TRBD2
J: TRBJ2-1
CDR3: CASSIGLVYNEQFF
DNA: TGTGCCAGCAGCATCGGACTAGTATACAATGAGCAGTTCTTC

V: TRBV5-6
D: TRBD1
J: TRBJ1-2
CDR3: CASSLEAGGGGYTF
DNA: TGTGCCAGCAGCTTGGAGGCAGGGGGTGGAGGCTACACCTTC